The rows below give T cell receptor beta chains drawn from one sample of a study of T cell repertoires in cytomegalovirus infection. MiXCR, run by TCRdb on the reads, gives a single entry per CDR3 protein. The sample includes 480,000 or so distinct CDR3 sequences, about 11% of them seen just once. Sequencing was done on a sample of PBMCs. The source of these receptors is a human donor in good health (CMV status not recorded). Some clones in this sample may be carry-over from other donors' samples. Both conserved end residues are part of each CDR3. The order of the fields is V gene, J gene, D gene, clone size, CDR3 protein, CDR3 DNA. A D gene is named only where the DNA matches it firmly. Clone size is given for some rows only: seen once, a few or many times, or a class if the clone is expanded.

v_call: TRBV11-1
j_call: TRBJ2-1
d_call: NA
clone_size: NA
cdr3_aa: CTSSFRQGPYNEQFF
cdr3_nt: TGTACCAGCAGCTTCCGGCAGGGGCCCTACAATGAGCAGTTCTTC

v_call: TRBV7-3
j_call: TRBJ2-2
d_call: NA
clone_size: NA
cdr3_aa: CASSLTPSHTGELFF
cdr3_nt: TGTGCCAGCAGCTTAACCCCGTCGCACACCGGGGAGCTGTTTTTT

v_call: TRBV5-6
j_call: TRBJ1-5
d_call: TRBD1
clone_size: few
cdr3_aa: CASSLGGGQGWQPQHF
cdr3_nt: TGTGCCAGCAGCTTGGGCGGGGGACAGGGTTGGCAGCCCCAGCATTTT

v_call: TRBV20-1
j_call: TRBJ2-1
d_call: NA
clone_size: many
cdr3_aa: CSLQGRSYNEQFF
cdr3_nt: TGCAGCCTACAGGGAAGGTCCTACAATGAGCAGTTCTTC

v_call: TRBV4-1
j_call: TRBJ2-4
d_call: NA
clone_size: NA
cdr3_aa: CASTPILRTDKNIQYF
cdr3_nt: TGCGCCAGCACACCAATACTTAGGACAGACAAAAACATTCAGTACTTC

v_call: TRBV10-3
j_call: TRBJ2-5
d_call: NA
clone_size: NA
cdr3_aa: CAISEGKTGPRETQYF
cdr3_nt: TGTGCCATCAGTGAGGGGAAGACAGGTCCCCGGGAGACCCAGTACTTC

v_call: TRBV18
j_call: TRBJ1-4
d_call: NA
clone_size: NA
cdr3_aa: CASSPPLSTNEKLFF
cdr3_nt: TGTGCCAGCTCACCCCCGCTGTCAACTAATGAAAAACTGTTTTTT

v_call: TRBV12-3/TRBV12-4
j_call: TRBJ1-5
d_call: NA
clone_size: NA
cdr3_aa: CASSPGLGGQPQHF
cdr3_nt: TGTGCCAGCAGTCCGGGACTCGGGGGTCAGCCCCAGCATTTT

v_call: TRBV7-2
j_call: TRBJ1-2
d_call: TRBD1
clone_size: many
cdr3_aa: CASSRQGMVYGYTF
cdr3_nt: TGTGCCAGCAGTCGACAGGGGATGGTCTATGGCTACACCTTC

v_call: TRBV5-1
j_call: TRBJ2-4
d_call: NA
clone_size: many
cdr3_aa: CASSPGTYKNIQYF
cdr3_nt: TGCGCCAGCAGCCCCGGGACCTACAAAAACATTCAGTACTTC

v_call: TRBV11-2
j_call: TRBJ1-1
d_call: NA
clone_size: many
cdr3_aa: CASSMGLVRVKAFF
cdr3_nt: TGTGCCAGCAGTATGGGCCTAGTGAGGGTGAAAGCTTTCTTT

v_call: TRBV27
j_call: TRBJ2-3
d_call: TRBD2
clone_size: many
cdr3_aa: CASTNSGGLADTQYF
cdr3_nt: TGTGCCAGTACAAATAGCGGGGGGCTAGCAGATACGCAGTATTTT

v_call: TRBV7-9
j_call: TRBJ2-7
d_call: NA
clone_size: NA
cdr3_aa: CASSLIGDSYEQYF
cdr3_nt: TGTGCCAGCAGCTTGATCGGGGACTCCTACGAGCAGTACTTC

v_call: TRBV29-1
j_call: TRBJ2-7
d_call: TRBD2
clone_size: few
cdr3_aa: CSVLPGGLAGGGSYEQYF
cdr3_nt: TGCAGCGTCCTCCCCGGGGGACTAGCGGGAGGTGGGTCCTACGAGCAGTACTTC

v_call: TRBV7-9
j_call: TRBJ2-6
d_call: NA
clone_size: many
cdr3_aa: CASSLGTGYSGANVLTF
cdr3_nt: TGTGCCAGCAGCTTAGGCACTGGGTACTCTGGGGCCAACGTCCTGACTTTC

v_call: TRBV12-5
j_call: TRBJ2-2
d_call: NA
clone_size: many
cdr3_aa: CASGLQSAPRELFF
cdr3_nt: TGTGCTAGTGGTTTGCAATCGGCTCCCCGCGAGCTGTTTTTT

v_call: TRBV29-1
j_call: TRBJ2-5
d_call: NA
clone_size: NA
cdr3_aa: CSVPLADQETQYF
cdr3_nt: TGCAGCGTACCCCTGGCGGACCAAGAGACCCAGTACTTC

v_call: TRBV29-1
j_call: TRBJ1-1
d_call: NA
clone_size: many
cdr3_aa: CSVRAWGDTEAFF
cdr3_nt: TGCAGCGTTCGGGCCTGGGGGGACACTGAAGCTTTCTTT

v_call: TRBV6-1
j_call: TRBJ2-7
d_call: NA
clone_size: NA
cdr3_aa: CASSEGAKSYEQYF
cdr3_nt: TGTGCCAGCAGTGAAGGCGCCAAGTCCTACGAGCAGTACTTC

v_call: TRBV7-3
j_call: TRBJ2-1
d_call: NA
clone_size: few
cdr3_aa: CASSPRGRHNEQFF
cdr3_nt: TGTGCCAGCAGCCCCCGCGGGCGCCACAATGAGCAGTTCTTC

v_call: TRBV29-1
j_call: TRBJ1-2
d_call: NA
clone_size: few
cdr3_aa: CSVESRSYGYTF
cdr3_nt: TGCAGCGTTGAATCTCGGTCCTATGGCTACACCTTC

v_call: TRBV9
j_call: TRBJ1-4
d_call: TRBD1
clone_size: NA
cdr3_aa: CASSLWDSNEKLFF
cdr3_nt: TGTGCCAGCAGCTTGTGGGACAGTAATGAAAAACTGTTTTTT

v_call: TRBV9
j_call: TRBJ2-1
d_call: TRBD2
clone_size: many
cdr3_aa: CASSDTSGHNEQFF
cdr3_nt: TGTGCCAGCAGCGATACTAGCGGACACAATGAGCAGTTCTTC

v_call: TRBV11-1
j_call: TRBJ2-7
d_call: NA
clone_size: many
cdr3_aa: CASSLSREGGYEQYF
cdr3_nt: TGTGCCAGCAGCCTTTCGCGGGAAGGGGGTTACGAGCAGTACTTC

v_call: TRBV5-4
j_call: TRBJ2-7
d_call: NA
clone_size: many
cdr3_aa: CASRPRDGPYEQYF
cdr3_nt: TGTGCCAGCAGGCCGAGGGACGGACCCTACGAGCAGTACTTC

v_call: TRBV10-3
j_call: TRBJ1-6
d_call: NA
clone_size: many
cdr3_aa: CAIRNSAGERDSPLHF
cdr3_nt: TGTGCCATCAGGAACTCCGCGGGGGAGAGGGATTCACCCCTCCACTTT

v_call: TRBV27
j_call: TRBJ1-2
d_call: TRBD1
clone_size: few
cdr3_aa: CASSERGQGYTF
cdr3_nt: TGTGCCAGCAGTGAAAGGGGGCAGGGCTACACCTTC

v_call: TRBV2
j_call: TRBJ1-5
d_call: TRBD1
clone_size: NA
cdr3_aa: CASSPTGARNQPQHF
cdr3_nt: TGTGCCAGCAGCCCGACAGGGGCTAGGAATCAGCCCCAGCATTTT

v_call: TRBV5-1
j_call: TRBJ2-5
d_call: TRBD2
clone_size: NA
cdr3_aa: CASSTGLAGGETQYF
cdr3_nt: TGCGCCAGCAGCACGGGACTAGCGGGGGGAGAGACCCAGTACTTC

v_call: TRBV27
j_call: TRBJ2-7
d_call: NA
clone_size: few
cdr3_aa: CASSFNAGETYEQYF
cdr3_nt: TGTGCCAGCAGTTTTAACGCCGGGGAGACCTACGAGCAGTACTTC

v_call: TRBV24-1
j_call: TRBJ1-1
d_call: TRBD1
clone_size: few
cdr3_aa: CATSDLPEGQGAWTEAFF
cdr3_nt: TGTGCCACCAGTGATTTGCCAGAGGGACAGGGGGCTTGGACTGAAGCTTTCTTT

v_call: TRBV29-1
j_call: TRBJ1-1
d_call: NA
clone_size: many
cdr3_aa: CSSQAGGGNTEAFF
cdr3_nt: TGCAGCTCTCAAGCCGGGGGGGGGAACACTGAAGCTTTCTTT

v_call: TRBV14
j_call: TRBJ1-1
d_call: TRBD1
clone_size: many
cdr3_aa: CASSQTRDRSKKEAFF
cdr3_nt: TGTGCCAGCAGCCAAACCAGGGACAGGAGCAAAAAGGAAGCTTTCTTT

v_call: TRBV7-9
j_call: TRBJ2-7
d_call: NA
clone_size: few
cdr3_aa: CASSSGTPEQYF
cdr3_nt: TGTGCCAGCAGCTCCGGGACACCCGAGCAGTACTTC

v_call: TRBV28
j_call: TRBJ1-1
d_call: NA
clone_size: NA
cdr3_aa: CASGARLNTEAFF
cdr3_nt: TGTGCCAGCGGGGCCAGACTGAACACTGAAGCTTTCTTT

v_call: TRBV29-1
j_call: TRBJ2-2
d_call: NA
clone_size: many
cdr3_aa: CSVLRDNTGELFF
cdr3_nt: TGCAGCGTTCTCAGGGATAACACCGGGGAGCTGTTTTTT

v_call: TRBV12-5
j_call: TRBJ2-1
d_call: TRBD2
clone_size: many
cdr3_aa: CASGLGLAHNEQFF
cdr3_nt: TGTGCTAGTGGTCTGGGACTAGCGCACAATGAGCAGTTCTTC

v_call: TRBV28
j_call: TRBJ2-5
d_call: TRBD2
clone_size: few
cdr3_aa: CASSRPLAAGETQYF
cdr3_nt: TGTGCCAGCAGTCGTCCCCTAGCGGCGGGTGAGACCCAGTACTTC

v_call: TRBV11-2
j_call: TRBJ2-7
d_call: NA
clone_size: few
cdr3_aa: CASSPSQNEQYF
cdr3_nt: TGTGCCAGCAGCCCCTCCCAAAACGAGCAGTACTTC

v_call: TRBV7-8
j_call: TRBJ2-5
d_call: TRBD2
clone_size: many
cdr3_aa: CASSLGGAGQETQYF
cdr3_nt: TGTGCCAGCAGCTTGGGAGGGGCTGGACAAGAGACCCAGTACTTC

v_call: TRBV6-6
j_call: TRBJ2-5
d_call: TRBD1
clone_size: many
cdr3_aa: CASSFRDSQETQYF
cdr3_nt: TGTGCCAGCAGTTTTCGGGACAGCCAAGAGACCCAGTACTTC

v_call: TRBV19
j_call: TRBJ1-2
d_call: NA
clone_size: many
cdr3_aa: CASRGTSNYGYTF
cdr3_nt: TGTGCCAGCCGCGGGACATCCAACTATGGCTACACCTTC

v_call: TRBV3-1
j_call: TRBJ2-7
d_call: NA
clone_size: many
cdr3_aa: CASSQDFANEQYF
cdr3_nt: TGTGCCAGCAGCCAAGATTTCGCTAACGAGCAGTACTTC

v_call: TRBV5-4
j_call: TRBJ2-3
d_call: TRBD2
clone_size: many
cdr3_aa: CASGTEREGMNADTQYF
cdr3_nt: TGTGCCAGTGGAACGGAGCGGGAGGGGATGAACGCAGATACGCAGTATTTT